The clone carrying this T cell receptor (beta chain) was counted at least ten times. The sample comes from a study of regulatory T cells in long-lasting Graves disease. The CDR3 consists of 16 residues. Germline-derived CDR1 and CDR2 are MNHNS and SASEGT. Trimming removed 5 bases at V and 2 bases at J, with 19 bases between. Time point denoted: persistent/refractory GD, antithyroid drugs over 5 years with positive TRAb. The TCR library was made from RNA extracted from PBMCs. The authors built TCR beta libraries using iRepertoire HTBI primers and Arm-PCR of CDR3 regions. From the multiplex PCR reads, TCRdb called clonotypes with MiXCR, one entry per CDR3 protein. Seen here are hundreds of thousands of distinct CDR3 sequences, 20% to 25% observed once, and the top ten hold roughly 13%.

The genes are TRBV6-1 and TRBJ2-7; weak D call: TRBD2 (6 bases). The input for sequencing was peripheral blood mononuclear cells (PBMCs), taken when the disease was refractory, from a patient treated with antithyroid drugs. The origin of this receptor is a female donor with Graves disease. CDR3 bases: TGTGCCAGCAGTCCCCTAGGCGGGACCTACCCCTACGAGCAGTACTTC. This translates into CASSPLGGTYPYEQYF.